The 2 T cell receptor beta chains in this list originate from one sample, sequenced in a study of T cell responses to AZD1222 COVID-19 vaccine. Data came from immunoSEQ multiplex PCR; TCRdb stores just in-frame clones and leaves some out. The sample holds 200,000 to 300,000 clones, about 92% seen once. The sequencing used peripheral blood, collected on day 0 of AZD1222 vaccination. Every receptor here comes from an adult in good health.

The V and J genes are TRBV5-1 and TRBJ1-1, with D possibly TRBD1 on 5 matching bases. The CDR3 totals 14 residues. V was trimmed by 4 bases and J by 2 bases, leaving 12 bases between them. CDR1 and CDR2 (germline): SGHRS, YFSETQ. The CDR3 loop reads CASSTGGVNTEAFF. The DNA of the CDR3 is TGCGCCAGCAGCACCGGGGGAGTCAACACTGAAGCTTTCTTT. The whole variable domain, remainder taken from reference TRBV5-1 and TRBJ1-1, is KAGVTQTPRYLIKTRGQQVTLSCSPISGHRSVSWYQQTPGQGLQFLFEYFSETQRNKGNFPGRFSGRQFSNSRSEMNVSTLELGDSALYLCASSTGGVNTEAFFGQGTRLTVV.

The V gene is TRBV2, the J gene TRBJ2-2; D remains ambiguous. Germline V gene lookup returns CDR1 SNHLY and CDR2 FYNNEI. Trimming removed 3 bases from V and 0 bases from J, with 11 bases in between. The CDR3 covers 16 residues. CDR3 residues: CASSDGRAANTGELFF. For the CDR3, the DNA is TGTGCCAGCAGTGATGGTCGGGCGGCGAACACCGGGGAGCTGTTTTTT. The full variable domain, its missing parts supplied by reference TRBV2 and TRBJ2-2, is EPEVTQTPSHQVTQMGQEVILRCVPISNHLYFYWYRQILGQKVEFLVSFYNNEISEKSEIFDDQFSVERPDGSNFTLKIRSTKLEDSAMYFCASSDGRAANTGELFFGEGSRLTVL.